These T cell receptor beta chains were read from a single sample in a study of identical twins. TCRdb re-called the 5' RACE reads with MiXCR, one entry per CDR3 protein. The sample gives 1.5 million to 2 million distinct CDR3 sequences, about 31% of which show up once; around 0.3% is in the top ten. The sequenced sample was cord blood. These receptor sequences come from a newborn girl in good health. CDR3s include the opening cysteine and the closing phenylalanine or tryptophan. The D gene is left open where the match is weak. Size is omitted from some rows. Given values are once, few, many or a class for expanded clones.

>TRBD2|many|TRBJ2-1|TRBV7-8
CASSFPSGNEQFF
TGTGCCAGCAGCTTTCCTAGCGGGAATGAGCAGTTCTTC
>TRBD1|.|TRBJ2-4|TRBV6-5
CASSYSRRTGGRAAKNIQYF
TGTGCCAGCAGTTACTCGAGAAGGACAGGGGGTCGCGCGGCCAAAAACATTCAGTACTTC
>TRBD1|.|TRBJ1-2|TRBV7-8
CASSPSDRADGYTF
TGTGCCAGCAGCCCATCGGACAGGGCGGATGGCTACACCTTC
>.|.|TRBJ1-4|TRBV3-1
CASSPGTTKKKLFF
TGTGCCAGCAGCCCGGGGACAACTAAAAAAAAACTGTTTTTT
>.|.|TRBJ1-4|TRBV15
CATSRGRVVEKLFF
TGTGCCACCAGCAGAGGGAGGGTGGTGGAAAAACTGTTTTTT
>.|many|TRBJ2-5|TRBV11-2
CASSLVQLGLHKETQYF
TGTGCCAGCAGCTTAGTTCAGCTCGGGCTCCACAAGGAGACCCAGTACTTC
>.|.|TRBJ2-2|TRBV2
CASSGLDAGELFF
TGTGCCAGCAGTGGACTAGACGCCGGGGAGCTGTTTTTT
>.|few|TRBJ2-3|TRBV7-2
CASSLRGIGTDTQYF
TGTGCCAGCAGCTTAAGGGGGATCGGCACAGATACGCAGTATTTT
>TRBD1|.|TRBJ1-2|TRBV28
CASTRDRELDYGYTF
TGTGCCAGCACCCGGGACAGGGAACTTGACTATGGCTACACCTTC
>TRBD1|few|TRBJ1-2|TRBV27
CASSLSPLQGRSGYTF
TGTGCCAGCAGTTTATCGCCCCTACAGGGGCGGAGTGGCTACACCTTC
>TRBD2|.|TRBJ2-3|TRBV4-1
CASSPSLAGGSRDTQYF
TGCGCCAGCAGCCCCTCCTTAGCGGGGGGATCGAGGGATACGCAGTATTTT
>.|.|TRBJ2-1|TRBV7-9
CASSLSFLRGGSYNEQFF
TGTGCCAGCAGCTTATCGTTTCTAAGAGGGGGCTCCTACAATGAGCAGTTCTTC
>TRBD1|.|TRBJ2-7|TRBV6-1
CASRTGVARYNEQYF
TGTGCCAGCAGAACAGGGGTAGCTCGCTACAATGAGCAGTACTTC
>TRBD2|few|TRBJ2-4|TRBV2
CASRSGVAKNIQYF
TGTGCCAGCCGTAGCGGGGTAGCCAAAAACATTCAGTACTTC
>.|many|TRBJ2-1|TRBV24-1
CATSVGGSSYNEQFF
TGTGCCACCAGTGTAGGTGGGAGCTCCTACAATGAGCAGTTCTTC
>TRBD1|few|TRBJ2-7|TRBV27
CASSPRDSNNEQYF
TGTGCCAGCAGTCCACGGGACAGCAACAACGAGCAGTACTTC
>TRBD1|many|TRBJ2-1|TRBV28
CASSLRQGNNEQFF
TGTGCCAGCAGTTTGCGACAGGGCAACAATGAGCAGTTCTTC
>.|.|TRBJ1-1|TRBV20-1
CSASDLSENTEAFF
TGCAGTGCCAGCGACCTCAGCGAGAACACTGAAGCTTTCTTT
>TRBD1|many|TRBJ2-1|TRBV7-9
CASSSTGVSYNEQFF
TGTGCCAGCAGTTCCACAGGGGTTTCCTACAATGAGCAGTTCTTC
>.|few|TRBJ2-5|TRBV7-2
CASSPARQETQYF
TGTGCCAGCAGCCCAGCGAGGCAAGAGACCCAGTACTTC
>.|.|TRBJ1-6|TRBV12-3/TRBV12-4
CASSPKWGANSPLHF
TGTGCCAGCAGTCCCAAGTGGGGGGCCAATTCACCCCTCCACTTT
>.|many|TRBJ2-4|TRBV21-1
CASNRPALNIQYF
TGTGCCAGCAATCGACCGGCGTTAAACATTCAGTACTTC
>.|.|TRBJ2-7|TRBV28
CASRDSLYEQYF
TGTGCCAGCAGGGACAGCCTCTACGAGCAGTACTTC
>.|.|TRBJ1-5|TRBV24-1
CATSDSSYQPQHF
TGTGCCACCAGTGATTCCAGTTATCAGCCCCAGCATTTT